This is a list of T cell receptor beta chains from one sample in a study of blood T cell repertoires in COVID-19. The data were produced by immunoSEQ multiplex PCR, yet TCRdb's version contains in-frame clones alone and is incomplete. This sample has about 81,000 clones; roughly 78% occur once, and the top ten carry around 7.2%. The sample was peripheral blood. These receptors were taken from a human donor in a cohort sampled during active COVID-19. Each CDR3 is given with its conserved first and last residue. Fields, in order: clone size, V gene, J gene, D gene, CDR3 protein, CDR3 DNA. D genes are given only for firm matches. The size entry is marked missing in some rows and otherwise reads once, few, many or a size class.

-,TRBV7-3,TRBJ1-2,-,CASSAAPGGLVGYTF,TGTGCCAGCAGCGCAGCCCCCGGGGGACTAGTTGGCTACACCTTC
-,TRBV11-3,TRBJ2-2,TRBD1,CASSLDGGQGRTGELFF,TGTGCCAGCAGCTTAGATGGCGGACAGGGGCGCACCGGGGAGCTGTTTTTT
once,TRBV3-1/TRBV3-2,TRBJ1-1,-,CASSPIRQATMNTEAFF,TGTGCCAGCAGCCCTATACGACAGGCCACGATGAACACTGAAGCTTTCTTT
-,TRBV11-2,TRBJ1-4,-,CASSSDGGPRNEKLFF,TGTGCCAGCAGCTCAGACGGCGGGCCACGTAATGAAAAACTGTTTTTT
-,TRBV5-1,TRBJ2-7,-,CASSLAGSGSYEQYF,TGCGCCAGCAGCTTGGCCGGCTCAGGATCCTACGAGCAGTACTTC
-,TRBV3-1/TRBV3-2,TRBJ1-4,-,CASSQSGAGVYEKLFF,TGTGCCAGCAGCCAATCCGGGGCAGGGGTTTATGAAAAACTGTTTTTT
-,TRBV10-3,TRBJ1-2,-,CAISQQTDGYTF,TGTGCCATCAGTCAACAGACAGATGGCTACACCTTC
-,TRBV4-1,TRBJ2-3,TRBD2,CASSPQLWAGGTSTDTQYF,TGCGCCAGCAGCCCACAACTCTGGGCGGGGGGGACTAGCACAGATACGCAGTATTTT
-,TRBV6-2/TRBV6-3,TRBJ2-2,-,CASSWGQIPGELFF,TGTGCCAGCAGTTGGGGCCAGATCCCCGGGGAGCTGTTTTTT
-,TRBV9,TRBJ2-7,TRBD2,CASSVEGLAGDEQYF,TGTGCCAGCAGCGTAGAGGGACTAGCGGGTGACGAGCAGTACTTC
-,TRBV4-2,TRBJ2-7,-,CASSQDLGGSYEQYF,TGTGCCAGCAGCCAAGACTTGGGCGGGTCCTACGAGCAGTACTTC
few,TRBV19,TRBJ1-2,-,CASSIGNSPNYGYTF,TGTGCCAGTAGTATAGGTAACAGTCCTAACTATGGCTACACCTTC
-,TRBV19,TRBJ1-1,TRBD1,CASSIGQGRTEAFF,TGTGCCAGTAGTATTGGACAGGGGAGGACTGAAGCTTTCTTT
-,TRBV14,TRBJ1-1,-,CASSQDLFGQEAFF,TGTGCCAGCAGCCAAGATCTATTCGGACAAGAAGCTTTCTTT
-,TRBV19,TRBJ1-3,-,CASSISSGNTIYF,TGTGCCAGTAGTATCAGCTCTGGAAACACCATATATTTT
once,TRBV5-1,TRBJ1-5,TRBD1,CASSLLGQGSQPQHF,TGCGCCAGCAGCTTACTTGGACAGGGAAGCCAGCCCCAGCATTTT
-,TRBV6-1,TRBJ1-5,-,CASSERGSSQPQHF,TGTGCCAGCAGTGAACGAGGTTCAAGTCAGCCCCAGCATTTT
-,TRBV7-2,TRBJ1-5,-,CASSGGRAQPQHF,TGTGCCAGCAGCGGGGGCAGGGCTCAGCCCCAGCATTTT
-,TRBV6-2/TRBV6-3,TRBJ2-2,-,CASSYSNWGPTGELFF,TGTGCCAGCAGTTACTCGAATTGGGGGCCCACCGGGGAGCTGTTTTTT
-,TRBV7-9,TRBJ1-3,TRBD1,CASSPMGGQVGNTIYF,TGTGCCAGCAGCCCTATGGGGGGACAGGTCGGAAACACCATATATTTT
few,TRBV2,TRBJ1-5,TRBD1,CASRGTGDQPQHF,TGTGCCAGCAGGGGGACAGGGGATCAGCCCCAGCATTTT
few,TRBV25-1,TRBJ1-6,TRBD1,CASLQTGLNSPLHF,TGTGCCAGCCTCCAGACAGGGCTTAATTCACCCCTCCACTTT
-,TRBV7-2,TRBJ1-4,-,CASSRGDNLDEKLFF,TGTGCCAGCAGCCGCGGAGATAATCTCGATGAAAAACTGTTTTTT
-,TRBV9,TRBJ2-5,TRBD2,CASSATSGAGETQYF,TGTGCCAGCAGCGCAACTAGCGGAGCGGGAGAGACCCAGTACTTC
once,TRBV9,TRBJ1-1,-,CASSVVPGYNTEAFF,TGTGCCAGCAGCGTAGTTCCAGGGTATAACACTGAAGCTTTCTTT
-,TRBV11-2,TRBJ1-1,-,CASSLDLSGGTAFF,TGTGCCAGCAGCTTAGATCTGAGTGGAGGTACCGCTTTCTTT
-,TRBV7-9,TRBJ2-1,TRBD2,CASFSGGIYNEQFF,TGTGCCAGTTTCAGCGGGGGGATCTACAATGAGCAGTTCTTC
-,TRBV28,TRBJ1-1,TRBD1,CASSLPGGSGNTEAFF,TGTGCCAGCAGTTTACCAGGGGGTTCTGGGAACACTGAAGCTTTCTTT
-,TRBV5-1,TRBJ2-3,TRBD2,CASSPITGGPIDTQYF,TGCGCCAGCAGCCCGATAACGGGGGGGCCGATAGATACGCAGTATTTT
-,TRBV27,TRBJ1-2,-,CASRTGSPYGYTF,TGTGCCAGCAGAACCGGGAGCCCCTATGGCTACACCTTC